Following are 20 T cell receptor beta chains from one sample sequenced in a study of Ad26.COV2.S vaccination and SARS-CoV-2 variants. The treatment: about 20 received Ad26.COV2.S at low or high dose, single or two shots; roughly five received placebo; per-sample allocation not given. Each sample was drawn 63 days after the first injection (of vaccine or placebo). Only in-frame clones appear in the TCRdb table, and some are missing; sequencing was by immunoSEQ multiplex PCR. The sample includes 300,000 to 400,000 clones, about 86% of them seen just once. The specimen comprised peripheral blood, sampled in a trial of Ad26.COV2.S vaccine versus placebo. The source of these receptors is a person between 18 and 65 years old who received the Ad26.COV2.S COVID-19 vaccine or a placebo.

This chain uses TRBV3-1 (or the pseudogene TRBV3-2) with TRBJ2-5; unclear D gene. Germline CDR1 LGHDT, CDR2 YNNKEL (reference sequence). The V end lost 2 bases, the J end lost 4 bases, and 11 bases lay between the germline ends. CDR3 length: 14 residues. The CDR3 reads CASSQFIWGETQYF. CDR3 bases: TGTGCCAGCAGCCAATTCATCTGGGGAGAGACCCAGTACTTC.

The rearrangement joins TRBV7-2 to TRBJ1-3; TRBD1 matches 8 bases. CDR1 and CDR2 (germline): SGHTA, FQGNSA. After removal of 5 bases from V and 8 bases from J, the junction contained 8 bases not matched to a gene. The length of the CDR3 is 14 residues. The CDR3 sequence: CASSEDRGGYTIYF. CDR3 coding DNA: TGTGCCAGCAGCGAAGACAGGGGAGGGTACACCATATATTTT.

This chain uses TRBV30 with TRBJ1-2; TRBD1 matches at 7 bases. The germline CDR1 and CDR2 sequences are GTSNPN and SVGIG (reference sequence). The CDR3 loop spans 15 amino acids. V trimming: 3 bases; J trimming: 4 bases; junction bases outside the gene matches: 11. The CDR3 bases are TGTGCCTGGAGGGACCGGACAGGCGGGCCCTATGGCTACACCTTC. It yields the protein CAWRDRTGGPYGYTF.

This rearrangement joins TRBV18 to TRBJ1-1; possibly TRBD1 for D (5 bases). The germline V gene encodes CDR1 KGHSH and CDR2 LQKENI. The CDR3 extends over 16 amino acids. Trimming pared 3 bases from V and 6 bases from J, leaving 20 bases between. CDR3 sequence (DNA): TGTGCCAGCTCACCGTCCAGGGCCCTCTCTCTTCCTGAAGCTTTCTTT. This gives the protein CASSPSRALSLPEAFF.

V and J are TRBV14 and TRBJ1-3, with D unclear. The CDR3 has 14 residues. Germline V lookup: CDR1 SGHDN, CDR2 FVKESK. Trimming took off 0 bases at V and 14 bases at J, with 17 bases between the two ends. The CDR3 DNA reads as TGTGCCAGCAGCCAAGATGAGATATCGCCTGGGGTATATTTT. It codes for CASSQDEISPGVYF.

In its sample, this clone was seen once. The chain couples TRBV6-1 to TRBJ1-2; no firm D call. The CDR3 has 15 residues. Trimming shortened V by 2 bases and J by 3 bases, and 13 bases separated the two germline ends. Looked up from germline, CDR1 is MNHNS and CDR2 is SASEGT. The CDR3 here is CASSEIVGEYYGYTF. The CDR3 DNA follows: TGTGCCAGCAGTGAAATCGTTGGGGAATACTATGGCTACACCTTC.

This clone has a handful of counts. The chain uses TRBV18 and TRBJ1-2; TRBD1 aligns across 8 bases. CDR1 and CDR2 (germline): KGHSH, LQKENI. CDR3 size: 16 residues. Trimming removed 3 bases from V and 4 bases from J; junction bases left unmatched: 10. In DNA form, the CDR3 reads TGTGCCAGCTCACCCTCGGACAGGGCCGGCTCCTATGGCTACACCTTC. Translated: CASSPSDRAGSYGYTF.

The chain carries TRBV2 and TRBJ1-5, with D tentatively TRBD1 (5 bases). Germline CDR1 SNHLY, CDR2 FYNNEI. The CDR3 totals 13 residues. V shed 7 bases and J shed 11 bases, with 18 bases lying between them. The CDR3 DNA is TGTGCCAGCAACGATAAGGAGGGGACCTCCCAGCATTTT. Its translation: CASNDKEGTSQHF.

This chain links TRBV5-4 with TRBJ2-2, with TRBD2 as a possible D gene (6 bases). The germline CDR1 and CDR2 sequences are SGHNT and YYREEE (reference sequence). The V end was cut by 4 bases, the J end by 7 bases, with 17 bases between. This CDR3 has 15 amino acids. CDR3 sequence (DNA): TGTGCCAGCAGCGTGGACTATGGGACCCGCGGGGAGCTGTTTTTT. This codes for CASSVDYGTRGELFF.

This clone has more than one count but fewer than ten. The CDR3 DNA sequence: TGCGCCAGCAGCCAAGACCCTCCGGGGAGGAACACCGGGGAGCTGTTTTTT. Protein sequence: CASSQDPPGRNTGELFF. The chain carries TRBV4-3 and TRBJ2-2; D possibly corresponds to TRBD2 (5 bases). V lost 0 bases and J 1 base, leaving 12 bases between the germline ends. From germline, CDR1 is LGHNA and CDR2 YSLEER. The CDR3 consists of 17 residues.

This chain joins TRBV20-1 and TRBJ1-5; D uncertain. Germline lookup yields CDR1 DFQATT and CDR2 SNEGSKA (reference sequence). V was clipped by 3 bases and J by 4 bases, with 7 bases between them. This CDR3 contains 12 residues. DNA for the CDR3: TGCAGTGCTAGTTCCCCGAATCAGCCCCAGCATTTT. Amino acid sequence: CSASSPNQPQHF.

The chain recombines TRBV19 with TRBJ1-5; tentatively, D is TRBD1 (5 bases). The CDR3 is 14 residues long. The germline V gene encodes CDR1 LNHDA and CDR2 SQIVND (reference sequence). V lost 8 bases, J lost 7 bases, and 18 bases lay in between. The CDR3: CASYSRDGGQPQHF. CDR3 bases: TGTGCCAGTTATTCCAGGGACGGGGGACAGCCCCAGCATTTT.

The CDR3 bases are TGCAGTGCCAGTCGGAGTAGCTCCGAGCAGTACTTC. It is translated as CSASRSSSEQYF. This chain joins TRBV20-1 and TRBJ2-7; unclear D gene. Trimming cost V 6 bases and J 6 bases, with 15 bases left between them. The CDR3 has 12 residues. The germline V gene has CDR1 DFQATT and CDR2 SNEGSKA (reference sequence).

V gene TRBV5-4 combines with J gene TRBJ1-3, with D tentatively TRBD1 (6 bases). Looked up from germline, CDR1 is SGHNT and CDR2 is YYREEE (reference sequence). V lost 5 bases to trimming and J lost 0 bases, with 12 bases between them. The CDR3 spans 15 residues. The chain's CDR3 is CASSFGQSSGNTIYF. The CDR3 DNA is TGTGCCAGCAGTTTTGGACAGAGCTCTGGAAACACCATATATTTT. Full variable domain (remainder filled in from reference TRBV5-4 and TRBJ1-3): ETGVTQSPTHLIKTRGQQVTLRCSSQSGHNTVSWYQQALGQGPQFIFQYYREEENGRGNFPPRFSGLQFPNYSSELNVNALELDDSALYLCASSFGQSSGNTIYFGEGSWLTVV.

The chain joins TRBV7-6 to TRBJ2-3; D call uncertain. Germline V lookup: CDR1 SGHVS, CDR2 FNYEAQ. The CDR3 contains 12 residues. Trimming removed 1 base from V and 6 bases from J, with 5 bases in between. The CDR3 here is CASSLGYDTQYF. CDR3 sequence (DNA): TGTGCCAGCAGCTTAGGGTATGATACGCAGTATTTT.

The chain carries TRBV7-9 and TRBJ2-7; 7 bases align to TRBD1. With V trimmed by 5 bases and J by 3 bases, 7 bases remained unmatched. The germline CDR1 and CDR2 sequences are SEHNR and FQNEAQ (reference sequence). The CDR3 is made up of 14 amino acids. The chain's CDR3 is CASSPGDSLYEQYF. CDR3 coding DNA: TGTGCCAGCAGCCCAGGGGACAGTCTCTACGAGCAGTACTTC.

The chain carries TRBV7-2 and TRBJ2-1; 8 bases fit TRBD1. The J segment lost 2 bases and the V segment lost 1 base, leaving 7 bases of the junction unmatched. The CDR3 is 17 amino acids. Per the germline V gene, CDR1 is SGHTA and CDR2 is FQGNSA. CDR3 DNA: TGTGCCAGCAGCTTAGACCCGGGACAGGCCGCCTACAATGAGCAGTTCTTC. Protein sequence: CASSLDPGQAAYNEQFF.

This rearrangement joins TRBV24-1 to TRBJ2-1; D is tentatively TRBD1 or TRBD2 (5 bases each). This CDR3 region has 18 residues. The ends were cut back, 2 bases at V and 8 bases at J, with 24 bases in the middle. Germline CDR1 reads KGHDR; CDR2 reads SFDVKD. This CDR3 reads CATSDWVSRGPTIDEQFF. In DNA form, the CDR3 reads TGTGCCACCAGTGATTGGGTCTCAAGGGGACCAACGATAGATGAGCAGTTCTTC.

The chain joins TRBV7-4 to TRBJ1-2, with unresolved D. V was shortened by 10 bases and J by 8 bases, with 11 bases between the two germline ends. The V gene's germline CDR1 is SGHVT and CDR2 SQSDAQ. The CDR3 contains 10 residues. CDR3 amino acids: CANPVDGYTF. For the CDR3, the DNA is TGTGCCAACCCCGTAGACGGCTACACCTTC.

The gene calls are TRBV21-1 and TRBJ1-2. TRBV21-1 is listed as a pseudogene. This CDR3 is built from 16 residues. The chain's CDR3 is CASSKFPQGVSYGYTF. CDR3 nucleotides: TGTGCCAGCAGCAAATTCCCCCAGGGAGTAAGCTATGGCTACACCTTC.